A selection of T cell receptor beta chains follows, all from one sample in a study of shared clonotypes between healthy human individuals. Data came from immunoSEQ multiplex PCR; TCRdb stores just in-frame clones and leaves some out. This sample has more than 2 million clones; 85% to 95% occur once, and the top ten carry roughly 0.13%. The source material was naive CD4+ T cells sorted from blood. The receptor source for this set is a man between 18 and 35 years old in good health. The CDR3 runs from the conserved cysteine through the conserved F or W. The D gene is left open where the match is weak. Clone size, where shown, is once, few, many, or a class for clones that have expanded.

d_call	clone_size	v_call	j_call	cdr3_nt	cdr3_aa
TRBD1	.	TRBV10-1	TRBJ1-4	TGCGCCAGCAGACAGGGGTCGGCTAATGAAAAACTGTTTTTT	CASRQGSANEKLFF
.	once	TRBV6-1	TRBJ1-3	TGTGCCAGCAGTGAACTAGGGAACACCATATATTTT	CASSELGNTIYF
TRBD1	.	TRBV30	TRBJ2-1	TGTGCCTGGGACAGGGGGGGAATTGGGGAGCAGTTCTTC	CAWDRGGIGEQFF
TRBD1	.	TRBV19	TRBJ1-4	TGTGCCAGTAGTATCCCGGGACAGACAACTAATGAAAAACTGTTTTTT	CASSIPGQTTNEKLFF
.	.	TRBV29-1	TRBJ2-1	TGCAGCGTCCCTAAGGGGTACAATGAGCAGTTCTTC	CSVPKGYNEQFF
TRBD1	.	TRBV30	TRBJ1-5	TGTGCCTGGACCAAAACCGGGACAGGGGGCCGGCAGCCCCAGCATTTT	CAWTKTGTGGRQPQHF
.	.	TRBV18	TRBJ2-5	TGTGCCAGCTCACCGGTGGGGGAGACCCAGTACTTC	CASSPVGETQYF
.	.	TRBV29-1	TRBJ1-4	TGCAGCGTTCTCGTTCACCGCGGGACAACTAATGAAAAACTGTTTTTT	CSVLVHRGTTNEKLFF
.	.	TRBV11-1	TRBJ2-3	TGTGCCAGCAGCTCAGAGGGCGATACGCAGTATTTT	CASSSEGDTQYF
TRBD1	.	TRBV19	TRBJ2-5	TGTGCCAGTACGCCGACAGGGTTTGAAGAGACCCAGTACTTC	CASTPTGFEETQYF
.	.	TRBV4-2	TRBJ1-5	TGTGCCAGCAGCCAAGACGGGGCCAGACACAATCAGCCCCAGCATTTT	CASSQDGARHNQPQHF
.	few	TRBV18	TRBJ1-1	TGTGCCAGCTCACCATGGGCAGGGGCCCTGAACACTGAAGCTTTCTTT	CASSPWAGALNTEAFF
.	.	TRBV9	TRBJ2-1	TGTGCCAGCAGTGACACCGGGACTTCGAAGTTCTTC	CASSDTGTSKFF